This T cell receptor (beta chain) was observed in a study of cytomegalovirus exposure and HLA in healthy donors. Of note for this clone: Its antigen remains unidentified.

Notes on the study in general: Researchers reported in a later analysis that common viral pathogens appeared linked to several top clusters. Indistinguishability led to the exclusion of some V segments, TRBV6-2 and TRBV6-3 included. Prediction of most subjects' HLA-A and HLA-B alleles by TCR beta sequences was reportedly accurate.

Germline V gives CDR1 KGHSH, CDR2 LQKENI. This CDR3 region has 11 residues. The V end was cut by 8 bases, the J end by 8 bases, with 10 bases between. PCR was performed using 60 Vbeta and 13 Jbeta primers. The data were produced by immunoSEQ multiplex PCR, yet TCRdb's version contains in-frame clones alone and is incomplete. Altogether 120,000 or so clones are present, nearly 80% being singletons, with the ten largest covering 6.3%. The sequence was obtained from a woman aged 40 to 55 in good health and CMV-seronegative. Material: PBMCs. V and J are TRBV18 and TRBJ2-1, with D maybe TRBD2 (5 bases). CDR3 in amino acids: CASAVRDEQFF. The CDR3 region has the DNA TGTGCCAGCGCCGTGCGGGATGAGCAGTTCTTC.